The 17 T cell receptor beta chains presented below share a single source sample, sequenced in a study of blood T cell repertoires in COVID-19. Using immunoSEQ multiplex PCR, the repertoire was profiled, and TCRdb retains in-frame clones only, with some absent. Altogether around 81,000 clones are present, 70% to 90% being singletons, with the ten largest covering around 7.9%. The sequenced sample consisted of peripheral blood. The receptors derive from a man aged 65 to 79 with acute or convalescent COVID-19.

This chain links TRBV5-1 with TRBJ2-2; 9 bases are shared with TRBD2. The V segment lost 3 bases and the J segment 7 bases; nucleotides outside the gene matches: 7. This CDR3 is built from 15 residues. Per germline, CDR1 SGHRS and CDR2 YFSETQ. This chain's CDR3 is CASSSSGTSIGELFF. Written as DNA, the CDR3 is TGCGCCAGCAGCTCCTCCGGGACTAGCATCGGGGAGCTGTTTTTT.

The DNA of the CDR3 is TGTGCCAGCAGCAACGAACTAGCGGGAGGGCCGAATGAGCAGTTCTTC. Translating it yields CASSNELAGGPNEQFF. The rearrangement uses TRBV7-2 and TRBJ2-1; 13 positions match TRBD2. There are 16 residues in the CDR3. With V trimmed by 5 bases and J by 7 bases, 8 bases remained unmatched. Looked up from germline, CDR1 is SGHTA and CDR2 is FQGNSA.

This rearrangement joins TRBV6-2 or TRBV6-3 to TRBJ2-1, with 7 bases matching TRBD2. The CDR3 covers 16 residues. Trimming took 5 bases from V and 8 from J; bases not matched to a gene: 15. The germline CDR1 and CDR2 sequences are MNHEY and SVGEGT. CDR3 bases: TGTGCCAGCAGTAGCTCCGGGGCGGGGGAGATCGATGAGCAGTTCTTC. Encoded protein: CASSSSGAGEIDEQFF.

This clone has only one observation. V gene TRBV7-2 combines with J gene TRBJ2-2; 8 bases match TRBD1. Germline lookup yields CDR1 SGHTA and CDR2 FQGNSA. The CDR3 has 19 residues. V shed 5 bases, J shed 7 bases, and the junction held 21 bases outside the gene matches. Here the CDR3 DNA reads TGTGCCAGCAGCGCCCAACCCCAATTCAGGGGGCAAGGAGGCGGGGAGCTGTTTTTT. It codes for CASSAQPQFRGQGGGELFF.

V usage is TRBV6-5 and J usage is TRBJ1-5, with D possibly TRBD1 on 5 matching bases. In germline, CDR1 is MNHEY, CDR2 SVGAGI. The CDR3 loop spans 14 amino acids. V lost 0 bases, J lost 9 bases, and 12 bases lay in between. The CDR3 reads CASSYSYSQGPQHF. CDR3 nucleotide sequence: TGTGCCAGCAGTTACTCGTACAGCCAGGGGCCCCAGCATTTT.

This rearrangement joins TRBV7-2 to TRBJ2-6, with D perhaps matching TRBD2 (7 bases). The CDR3 totals 18 residues. Germline V gene sequence: CDR1 SGHTA, CDR2 FQGNSA. With 5 bases removed from V and 0 bases from J, the gap between germline ends came to 17 bases. As DNA, the CDR3 is TGTGCCAGCAGCCCCCGGGGGCGGGGGAGCTCTGGGGCCAACGTCCTGACTTTC. Translated, it gives CASSPRGRGSSGANVLTF.

The DNA of the CDR3 is TGCGCCAGCAGCTTGGCTCTGACAAGCTCTGGAAACACCATATATTTT. Amino acid sequence: CASSLALTSSGNTIYF. The chain combines TRBV5-1 with TRBJ1-3; D gene uncertain. CDR1 and CDR2 from the germline V gene are SGHRS and YFSETQ. Deletions cut 0 bases from V and 0 bases from J, with 10 bases between. This CDR3 is 16 amino acids long.

This rearrangement joins TRBV9 to TRBJ2-2; TRBD2 aligns across 10 bases. Germline V gene sequence: CDR1 SGDLS, CDR2 YYNGEE. CDR3 length: 18 amino acids. The ends lost 6 bases at V and 1 base at J; junction bases unmatched: 12. This CDR3 is CASTLWTLAGENTGELFF. CDR3 bases: TGTGCCAGCACTCTATGGACTCTAGCGGGAGAGAACACCGGGGAGCTGTTTTTT.

The rearrangement uses TRBV11-2 and TRBJ2-5, with a weak D call TRBD2 (5 bases). The germline V and J ends were trimmed by 5 bases and 5 bases, with 12 bases remaining between them. Germline CDR1 reads SGHAT; CDR2 reads FQNNGV. This CDR3 is 13 amino acids long. CDR3: CASSGLGSETQYF. CDR3 coding DNA: TGTGCCAGCAGCGGACTGGGGTCGGAGACCCAGTACTTC. The complete variable domain, with remaining parts taken from reference TRBV11-2 and TRBJ2-5, reads EAGVAQSPRYKIIEKRQSVAFWCNPISGHATLYWYQQILGQGPKLLIQFQNNGVVDDSQLPKDRFSAERLKGVDSTLKIQPAKLEDSAVYLCASSGLGSETQYFGPGTRLLVL.

The V and J genes are TRBV28 and TRBJ2-7; the D gene is possibly TRBD2 (7 bases). The CDR3 sequence is 15 residues long. V was trimmed by 7 bases and J by 0 bases, leaving 16 bases between them. The germline V gene has CDR1 MDHEN and CDR2 SYDVKM. The CDR3 loop is CASKSPGGTSYEQYF. The CDR3 DNA sequence: TGTGCCAGCAAATCTCCGGGGGGCACCTCCTACGAGCAGTACTTC.

The rearrangement links TRBV7-2 to TRBJ2-7; 9 bases are shared with TRBD1. The V gene's germline CDR1 is SGHTA and CDR2 FQGNSA. The CDR3 spans 13 residues. V was clipped by 10 bases and J by 2 bases; unmatched bases: 6. CDR3 protein: CATKTGGAYEQYF. The CDR3 DNA sequence: TGTGCCACCAAGACAGGGGGAGCCTACGAGCAGTACTTC.

Here the CDR3 DNA reads TGTGCCAGTACCCCGGACAGGGGATATGGCAATCAGCCCCAGCATTTT. Translation gives CASTPDRGYGNQPQHF. The rearrangement links TRBV19 to TRBJ1-5; 9 nucleotides match TRBD1. Trimming cost V 7 bases and J 2 bases; bases outside gene matches: 9. The CDR3 runs 16 residues. Germline V gene data show CDR1 as LNHDA and CDR2 as SQIVND (reference sequence).

This clone was observed a few times. The chain employs TRBV11-2 and TRBJ2-7; D unclear. The germline CDR1 and CDR2 sequences are SGHAT and FQNNGV. The ends were cut back, 0 bases at V and 3 bases at J, with 6 bases in the middle. CDR3 length equals 13 residues. The CDR3, as DNA: TGTGCCAGCAGCTTAGAAGTCGGCTACGAGCAGTACTTC. This codes for CASSLEVGYEQYF.

J is TRBJ2-2 and V is TRBV4-3; possible D gene TRBD2, 5 bases. CDR1 and CDR2 from the germline V gene are LGHNA and YSLEER. There are 15 residues in the CDR3. Between the trimmed V and J ends, which lost 0 bases and 5 bases, there was a span of 10 bases. The CDR3 DNA is TGCGCCAGCAGCCAAGATTTTCGAGGGACCGGGGAGCTGTTTTTT. It codes for CASSQDFRGTGELFF.

The chain combines TRBV7-8 with TRBJ2-7; D remains ambiguous. Germline values: CDR1 SGHVS, CDR2 FQNEAQ. This CDR3 has 12 amino acids. Deletions cut 5 bases from V and 5 bases from J, with 10 bases between. In nucleotides, the CDR3 is TGTGCCAGCAGCCAAATTGGAGACGAGCAGTACTTC. This encodes CASSQIGDEQYF.

The chain links TRBV9 to TRBJ2-7; 8 bases fit TRBD2. Germline V gene data show CDR1 as SGDLS and CDR2 as YYNGEE. V was pared by 0 bases and J by 0 bases, with 2 bases of the junction left unmatched. The CDR3 has 15 amino acids. The CDR3 DNA reads TGTGCCAGCAGCGTAGGCCTAGCGGGCTCCTACGAGCAGTACTTC. Its protein is CASSVGLAGSYEQYF.

The chain recombines TRBV7-9 with TRBJ2-1, with D maybe TRBD2 (7 bases). CDR1 and CDR2 from the germline V gene are SEHNR and FQNEAQ (reference sequence). Trimming took off 0 bases at V and 3 bases at J, with 9 bases between the two ends. The CDR3 runs 15 residues. The CDR3 DNA follows: TGTGCCAGCAGCTTAGCGGGGGGGCTCTACAATGAGCAGTTCTTC. This codes for CASSLAGGLYNEQFF.